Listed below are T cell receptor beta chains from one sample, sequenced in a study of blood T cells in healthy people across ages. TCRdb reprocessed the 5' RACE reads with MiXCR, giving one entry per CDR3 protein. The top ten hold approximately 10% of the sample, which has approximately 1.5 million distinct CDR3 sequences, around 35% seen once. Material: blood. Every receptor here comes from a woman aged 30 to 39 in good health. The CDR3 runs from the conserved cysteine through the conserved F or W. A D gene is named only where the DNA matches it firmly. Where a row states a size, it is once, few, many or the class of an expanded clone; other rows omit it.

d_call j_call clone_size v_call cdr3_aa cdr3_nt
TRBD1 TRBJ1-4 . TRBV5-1 CASSMHRTGVAGNEKLFF TGCGCCAGCAGCATGCACAGGACAGGCGTCGCCGGTAATGAAAAACTGTTTTTT
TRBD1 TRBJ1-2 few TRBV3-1 CASSQEGQAYGYTF TGTGCCAGCAGCCAAGAGGGACAGGCTTATGGCTACACCTTC
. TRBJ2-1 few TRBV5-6 CASSFDPGSSYNEQFF TGTGCCAGCAGCTTCGACCCAGGGTCATCCTACAATGAGCAGTTCTTC
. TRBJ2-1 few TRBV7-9 CASSLEPLLTEQFF TGTGCCAGCAGCTTAGAGCCGCTCCTCACTGAGCAGTTCTTC
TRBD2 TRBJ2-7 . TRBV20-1 CSARDLKASGRVYGEQYF TGCAGTGCTAGAGATCTGAAAGCTAGCGGGAGGGTTTACGGCGAGCAGTACTTC
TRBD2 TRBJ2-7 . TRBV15 CATSRDRGRGEQYF TGTGCCACCAGCAGAGATCGCGGGAGGGGCGAGCAGTACTTC
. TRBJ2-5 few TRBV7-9 CASSLGSSASRGRETQYF TGTGCCAGCAGCTTAGGCTCTAGCGCATCCAGGGGTCGGGAGACCCAGTACTTC
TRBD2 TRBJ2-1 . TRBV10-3 CAISESRGGRDSYNEQFF TGTGCCATCAGTGAGTCGAGGGGCGGGAGGGACTCCTACAATGAGCAGTTCTTC
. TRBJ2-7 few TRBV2 CASTTGYEQYF TGTGCCAGCACTACAGGTTACGAGCAGTACTTC
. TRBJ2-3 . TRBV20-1 CGGQEPSTDTQYF TGCGGGGGCCAAGAGCCGAGCACAGATACGCAGTATTTT
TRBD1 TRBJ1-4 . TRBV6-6 CAGSPMTGLIGKLFF TGTGCCGGCAGTCCCATGACAGGGCTCATAGGAAAACTGTTTTTT
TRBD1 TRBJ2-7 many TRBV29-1 CSVRTGSYEQYF TGCAGTGTGCGGACAGGATCCTACGAGCAGTACTTC
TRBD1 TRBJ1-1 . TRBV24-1 CATSDATGANTEAFF TGTGCCACCAGTGACGCGACAGGGGCTAACACTGAAGCTTTCTTT
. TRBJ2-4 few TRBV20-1 CSAREGAGRNIQYF TGCAGTGCTAGAGAAGGGGCAGGGCGAAACATTCAGTACTTC
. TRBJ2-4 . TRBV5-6 CASSLRIGPAKNIQYF TGTGCCAGCAGCTTGCGTATTGGGCCAGCCAAAAACATTCAGTACTTC
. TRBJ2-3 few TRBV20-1 CSASQGMSTDTQYF TGCAGTGCTAGTCAAGGGATGAGCACAGATACGCAGTATTTT
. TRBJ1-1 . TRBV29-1 CSVAGEAFF TGCAGCGTTGCAGGTGAAGCTTTCTTT
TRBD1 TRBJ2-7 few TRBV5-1 CASSFGTASDEQYF TGCGCCAGCAGCTTTGGGACAGCCTCGGACGAGCAGTACTTC
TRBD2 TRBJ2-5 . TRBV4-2 CASSQYHSLAEETQYF TGTGCCAGCAGCCAATATCATTCACTAGCGGAAGAGACCCAGTACTTC
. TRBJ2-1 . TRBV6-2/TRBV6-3 CATSTSANEQFF TGTGCCACCTCAACGTCGGCCAATGAGCAGTTCTTC
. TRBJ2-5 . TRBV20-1 CSYSDSSTQETQYF TGCAGTTACTCTGACTCCTCCACGCAAGAGACCCAGTACTTC
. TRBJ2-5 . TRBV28 CASSLILGVKYF TGTGCCAGCAGTCTGATTTTGGGGGTGAAGTACTTC
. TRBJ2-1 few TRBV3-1 CASKPSGLYNEQFF TGTGCCAGCAAGCCGTCGGGACTCTACAATGAGCAGTTCTTC
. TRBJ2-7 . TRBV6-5 CASSYSITYEQYF TGTGCCAGCAGTTACTCGATCACCTACGAGCAGTACTTC
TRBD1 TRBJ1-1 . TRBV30 CAWSVPRQGTEAFF TGTGCCTGGAGTGTACCGAGACAGGGCACTGAAGCTTTCTTT
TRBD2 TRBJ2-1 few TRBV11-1 CASRYGTMNDGEQFF TGTGCCAGCAGATACGGGACTATGAACGACGGTGAGCAGTTCTTC
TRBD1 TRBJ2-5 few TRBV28 CASSGTGHQETQYF TGTGCCAGCTCCGGGACAGGGCATCAAGAGACCCAGTACTTC